A single sample is the source of the 24 T cell receptor beta chains below, sequenced in a study of T cell clonality in common variable immunodeficiency. Study findings and constraints: Reportedly, TCR beta sequences from common variable immunodeficiency showed fewer deletions and N-nucleotide insertions.

Clones were sequenced by immunoSEQ multiplex PCR, and TCRdb holds only the in-frame ones, with some missing. The repertoire consists of 25,000 to 30,000 clones, none detected only once. No antigen has been assigned to these receptors. Sequenced: peripheral blood mononuclear cells. These TCRs come from a human donor with common variable immunodeficiency.

In this sample, this clone turned up many times. The read terminates 3 residues before the CDR3 end, so the remaining end is supplied by the germline J gene. The genes are TRBV29-1 and TRBJ2-7; maybe TRBD1 (5 bases). V lost 2 bases, J lost 6 bases, and 17 bases lay in between. The CDR3 totals 14 residues. The germline CDR1 and CDR2 sequences are SQVTM and ANQGSEA. The CDR3: CSVEPWQGSPEQYF. Incomplete CDR3 DNA: TGCAGCGTTGAACCTTGGCAGGGATCGCCCGAG.

A word on this clone: Coverage ceases 3 residues before the CDR3 finishes, and the germline J gene fills in the end. J is TRBJ2-2 and V is TRBV19, with TRBD1 matching over 7 bases. This CDR3 has 18 amino acids. In germline, CDR1 is LNHDA, CDR2 SQIVND (reference sequence). The J segment lost 4 bases and the V segment lost 3 bases, leaving 14 bases of the junction unmatched. CDR3 sequence reads: CASSIQRVGQSFTGELFF. The covered CDR3 bases are TGTGCCAGTAGTATTCAGAGAGTGGGACAGAGTTTCACCGGGGAG.

This clone was detected many times. Partial CDR3 DNA: TGTGCCAGCAGCGTCGGCAATCAGCCC. Translating gives CASSVGNQP. The whole CDR3 sequence reads CASSVGNQPQHF. The rearrangement uses TRBV9 and TRBJ1-5; D remains ambiguous. The CDR3 goes on 3 residues after the read ends, and that part is filled in from the germline J gene. This CDR3 spans 12 amino acids. Germline CDR1 reads SGDLS; CDR2 reads YYNGEE. The germline V and J ends were trimmed by 2 bases and 2 bases, with 2 bases remaining between them.

In this sample, this clone is medium-sized. The DNA read from the CDR3 is TGTGCCAGTAGTATGTGGGGGCCCTCTGAA. It is translated as CASSMWGPSE. The full CDR3 sequence reads CASSMWGPSEAFF. The genes are TRBV19 and TRBJ1-1, with D perhaps TRBD1 (6 bases). Sequencing ends 3 residues short of the CDR3 end; the germline J gene provides the rest. Germline V gene data show CDR1 as LNHDA and CDR2 as SQIVND (reference sequence). This CDR3 region has 13 residues. Trimming removed 3 bases at V and 6 bases at J, with 11 bases between.

This clone came up a few times. Coverage ceases 3 residues before the CDR3 finishes, and the germline J gene fills in the end. This sequence joins TRBV5-1 and TRBJ2-7; D gene uncertain. The V gene's germline CDR1 is SGHRS and CDR2 YFSETQ. This CDR3 region has 14 residues. Deletions cut 0 bases from V and 3 bases from J, with 10 bases between. The CDR3 here is CASSLGQANYEQYF. The sequenced part of the CDR3 DNA is TGCGCCAGCAGCTTGGGGCAGGCGAACTACGAG. The complete variable domain, with remaining parts taken from reference TRBV5-1 and TRBJ2-7, reads KAGVTQTPRYLIKTRGQQVTLSCSPISGHRSVSWYQQTPGQGLQFLFEYFSETQRNKGNFPGRFSGRQFSNSRSEMNVSTLELGDSALYLCASSLGQANYEQYFGPGTRLTVT.

Ten or more counts support this clone. The read is 3 residues too short to cover the CDR3 end, so that end is filled in from the germline J gene. This rearrangement joins TRBV19 to TRBJ1-5, with 9 bases that match TRBD1. The V segment lost 6 bases and the J segment 4 bases; nucleotides outside the gene matches: 1. Germline CDR1 and CDR2: LNHDA and SQIVND (reference sequence). The CDR3 runs to 13 residues. CDR3 DNA (partial): TGTGCCAGTAGCGGGACAGGGAATCAGCCC. It yields the protein CASSGTGNQP. The complete CDR3 sequence is CASSGTGNQPQHF.

This clone was seen ten or more times. The covered CDR3 bases are TGTGCCAGCAGCTTAGTGGGGGGGAACACCGGGGAG. This gives the protein CASSLVGGNTGE. The full CDR3 reads CASSLVGGNTGELFF. The J gene is TRBJ2-2, the V gene TRBV7-2; possibly TRBD2 for D (6 bases). The read halts 3 residues ahead of the CDR3 end, with the missing end drawn from the germline J gene. Germline CDR1 and CDR2: SGHTA and FQGNSA. This CDR3 is 15 amino acids long. V lost 1 base and J lost 1, with 7 bases in between.

This clone was observed at least ten times. The read ends 3 residues before the CDR3 terminus; that terminus is restored from the germline J gene. The chain joins TRBV5-5 to TRBJ1-6, with D unresolved. The V end lost 1 base, the J end lost 5 bases, and 7 bases lay between the germline ends. The CDR3 consists of 14 residues. From germline, CDR1 is SGHKS and CDR2 YYEKEE (reference sequence). CDR3 protein: CASSLSGNNSPLHF. The CDR3 DNA, read in part, is TGTGCCAGCAGCTTGTCAGGAAATAATTCACCC.

This clone has more than one count but fewer than ten. The sequence runs out 3 residues before the end of the CDR3; the remainder is reconstructed from the germline J gene. The chain couples TRBV6-4 to TRBJ1-1; TRBD1 matches at 10 bases. Germline V CDR1 and CDR2: MRHNA, SNTAGT. The CDR3 totals 17 residues. Trimming took 6 bases from V and 1 from J; bases not matched to a gene: 11. CDR3 loop: CASRDRTGGRANTEAFF. Partial CDR3 DNA: TGTGCCAGCAGAGACCGGACAGGGGGTCGAGCGAACACTGAA.

This clone has more than one count but fewer than ten. The observed sequence ends 3 residues before the CDR3 terminus, with the missing tail filled in from the germline J gene. The chain employs TRBV7-9 and TRBJ1-1; D remains unclear. The germline V and J ends were trimmed by 0 bases and 5 bases, with 10 bases remaining between them. Germline V gene sequence: CDR1 SEHNR, CDR2 FQNEAQ (reference sequence). CDR3 length: 14 amino acids. The CDR3 loop is CASSLASAGTEAFF. Incomplete CDR3 DNA: TGTGCCAGCAGCTTAGCATCGGCCGGGACTGAA. The full variable domain, completed using reference TRBV7-9 and TRBJ1-1, is DTGVSQNPRHKITKRGQNVTFRCDPISEHNRLYWYRQTLGQGPEFLTYFQNEAQLEKSRLLSDRFSAERPKGSFSTLEIQRTEQGDSAMYLCASSLASAGTEAFFGQGTRLTVV.

This clone was counted only a few times. The sequenced fragment ends 3 residues before the CDR3 boundary, so the rest is inferred from the germline J gene. The chain employs TRBV30 and TRBJ2-2; 8 bases are shared with TRBD2. The germline gives CDR1 GTSNPN, CDR2 SVGIG (reference sequence). After removal of 4 bases from V and 4 bases from J, the junction contained 5 bases not matched to a gene. The CDR3 length is 14 residues. The sequenced part of the CDR3 DNA is TGTGCCTGGATGCGGGAGGTTAGCACCGGGGAG. This gives the protein CAWMREVSTGE. Given in full, the CDR3 is CAWMREVSTGELFF.

Comment on this clone: The CDR3 end is not reached by the read, which stops 3 residues before it; the germline J gene fills it in. This rearrangement joins TRBV7-6 to TRBJ1-5; tentative D call: TRBD1 (5 bases). V was clipped by 5 bases and J by 0 bases, with 11 bases between them. The CDR3 sequence is 15 residues long. Germline assignment: CDR1 SGHVS and CDR2 FNYEAQ. CDR3 residues: CASSRGQDSNQPQHF. CDR3 DNA (partial): TGTGCCAGCAGCCGCGGACAAGATAGCAATCAGCCC.

The table lists this clone with a few counts. With the read ending 3 residues before the CDR3 end, the germline J gene is used to fill in that end. The V call is TRBV7-2, the J call TRBJ1-5; possible D gene TRBD1, 6 bases. CDR1 and CDR2 (germline): SGHTA, FQGNSA. This CDR3 is 14 amino acids long. V shed 4 bases and J shed 1 base, with 8 bases lying between them. Partial CDR3 DNA: TGTGCCAGCAGCTCCCAGGGGAGCAATCAGCCC. Its protein product is CASSSQGSNQP. The full CDR3 sequence reads CASSSQGSNQPQHF.

This clone showed up many times. The read gets to within 3 residues of the CDR3 end, and the germline J gene fills in the rest. The chain recombines TRBV14 with TRBJ2-5, with a possible D match to TRBD2 (6 bases). This CDR3 has 14 residues. The ends were cut back, 1 base at V and 2 bases at J, with 8 bases in the middle. CDR1 is SGHDN and CDR2 is FVKESK in the germline V gene. Incomplete CDR3 DNA: TGTGCCAGCAGCCAAGCGGCGGGGCAAGAGACC. Protein product: CASSQAAGQET. The full CDR3 protein is CASSQAAGQETQYF.

A word on this clone: The read ends 3 residues early relative to the CDR3; the germline J gene fills the gap. The rearrangement uses TRBV7-9 and TRBJ1-1; 8 bases are a match to TRBD1. The CDR3 runs 15 residues. From germline, CDR1 is SEHNR and CDR2 FQNEAQ (reference sequence). The sequenced part of the CDR3 DNA is TGTGCCAGCAGCTTAGGGACAGGGTTTAGGACGGAA. Amino acid sequence: CASSLGTGFRTE. The full CDR3 reads CASSLGTGFRTEAFF. Full variable domain (remainder filled in from reference TRBV7-9 and TRBJ1-1): DTGVSQNPRHKITKRGQNVTFRCDPISEHNRLYWYRQTLGQGPEFLTYFQNEAQLEKSRLLSDRFSAERPKGSFSTLEIQRTEQGDSAMYLCASSLGTGFRTEAFFGQGTRLTVV.

This clone was seen only a few times. The CDR3 end lies 3 residues beyond the end of the read and is filled in from the germline J gene. This chain uses TRBV2 with TRBJ1-4; D unresolved. Trimming removed 2 bases from V and 4 bases from J, with 17 bases in between. CDR1 is SNHLY and CDR2 is FYNNEI in the germline V gene. The CDR3 is 17 amino acids. The CDR3 protein is CASSELGSPEINEKLFF. The covered CDR3 bases are TGTGCCAGCAGTGAATTAGGTAGCCCTGAGATTAATGAAAAA. The full variable domain, its missing parts supplied by reference TRBV2 and TRBJ1-4, is EPEVTQTPSHQVTQMGQEVILRCVPISNHLYFYWYRQILGQKVEFLVSFYNNEISEKSEIFDDQFSVERPDGSNFTLKIRSTKLEDSAMYFCASSELGSPEINEKLFFGSGTQLSVL.

Many counts were recorded for this clone. The CDR3 extends 3 residues past the end of the read, so its final part is completed from the germline J gene. This chain uses TRBV2 with TRBJ1-6, with D perhaps TRBD1 (5 bases). This CDR3 contains 15 residues. V was pared by 0 bases and J by 5 bases, with 8 bases between. The germline V gene has CDR1 SNHLY and CDR2 FYNNEI. CDR3 sequence: CASSEARQHNSPLHF. The covered CDR3 bases are TGTGCCAGCAGTGAAGCGCGACAGCATAATTCACCC. Supplemented by reference TRBV2 and TRBJ1-6, the full variable domain reads EPEVTQTPSHQVTQMGQEVILRCVPISNHLYFYWYRQILGQKVEFLVSFYNNEISEKSEIFDDQFSVERPDGSNFTLKIRSTKLEDSAMYFCASSEARQHNSPLHFGNGTRLTVT.

In this sample, this clone turned up a few times. The read is 3 residues too short to cover the CDR3 end, so that end is filled in from the germline J gene. The genes are TRBV19 and TRBJ2-1; 7 positions agree with TRBD1. The CDR3 is 15 amino acids. Per germline, CDR1 LNHDA and CDR2 SQIVND (reference sequence). V shed 3 bases, J shed 5 bases, and the junction held 7 bases outside the gene matches. CDR3 protein: CASSIGEGANNEQFF. CDR3 DNA, as far as it was read: TGTGCCAGTAGTATTGGAGAGGGGGCCAACAATGAG.

This clone was seen a handful of times. The CDR3 end falls 3 residues outside the read, so it is completed with the germline J gene. This chain joins TRBV7-2 and TRBJ2-2, with D perhaps TRBD1 (5 bases). Germline assignment: CDR1 SGHTA and CDR2 FQGNSA. With 5 bases removed from V and 6 bases from J, the gap between germline ends came to 10 bases. The CDR3 covers 13 residues. The part of the CDR3 DNA that was read is TGTGCCAGCAGCCCTTACAGGCCCGGGGAG. This gives the protein CASSPYRPGE. The full CDR3 is CASSPYRPGELFF.

This clone was observed a few times. The read ends 3 residues shy of where the CDR3 ends; the end is completed using the germline J gene. The J gene is TRBJ1-5, the V gene TRBV7-2; D is perhaps TRBD1 (6 bases). This CDR3 comprises 13 residues. Deletions cut 1 base from V and 6 bases from J, with 7 bases between. Germline CDR1 is SGHTA and CDR2 is FQGNSA. The covered CDR3 bases are TGTGCCAGCAGCTTAGACAGGGTTCAGCCC. It translates to CASSLDRVQP. The whole CDR3 protein is CASSLDRVQPQHF.

With respect to this clone: The sequenced fragment ends 3 residues before the CDR3 boundary, so the rest is inferred from the germline J gene. The V call is TRBV7-2, the J call TRBJ2-3; 12 nucleotides agree with TRBD2. V trimming: 0 bases; J trimming: 5 bases; junction bases outside the gene matches: 6. This CDR3 has 17 residues. Germline CDR1 is SGHTA and CDR2 is FQGNSA. Here the CDR3 reads CASSLAASGGALDTQYF. The covered CDR3 bases are TGTGCCAGCAGCTTAGCTGCTAGCGGGGGGGCCTTAGATACG.

With regard to this clone: Mismatch with germline at one junction end may stem from a read error. The missing CDR3 end, 3 residues past where the read stops, is filled in from the germline J gene. The rearrangement uses TRBV7-9 and TRBJ2-7; TRBD2 matches at 7 bases. Germline assignment: CDR1 SEHNR and CDR2 FQNEAQ (reference sequence). The CDR3 has 13 amino acids. CDR3: CSSSGSGSYEQYF. The sequenced part of the CDR3 DNA is TGTTCCAGCAGCGGTAGCGGGTCCTACGAG.

Details on this clone: With the read ending 3 residues before the CDR3 end, the germline J gene is used to fill in that end. J is TRBJ2-7 and V is TRBV7-9; TRBD2 is a possible D gene (5 bases). Germline V gene sequence: CDR1 SEHNR, CDR2 FQNEAQ (reference sequence). V shed 8 bases and J shed 3 bases, with 11 bases lying between them. The CDR3 sequence is 12 residues long. The CDR3 sequence is CASGSRGYEQYF. The CDR3 bases that were read are TGTGCCAGCGGGTCTCGGGGCTACGAG.

This clone has just a few counts. Sequencing ends 3 residues short of the CDR3 end; the germline J gene provides the rest. This chain links TRBV18 with TRBJ1-2, with 8 bases aligning to TRBD1. The CDR3 is made up of 14 amino acids. The germline gives CDR1 KGHSH, CDR2 LQKENI. V shed 4 bases, J shed 6 bases, and the junction held 7 bases outside the gene matches. The sequenced part of the CDR3 DNA is TGTGCCAGCTCACGCGAACAGGGGGACGATGGC. This sequence encodes CASSREQGDDG. The CDR3 reads in full as CASSREQGDDGYTF.